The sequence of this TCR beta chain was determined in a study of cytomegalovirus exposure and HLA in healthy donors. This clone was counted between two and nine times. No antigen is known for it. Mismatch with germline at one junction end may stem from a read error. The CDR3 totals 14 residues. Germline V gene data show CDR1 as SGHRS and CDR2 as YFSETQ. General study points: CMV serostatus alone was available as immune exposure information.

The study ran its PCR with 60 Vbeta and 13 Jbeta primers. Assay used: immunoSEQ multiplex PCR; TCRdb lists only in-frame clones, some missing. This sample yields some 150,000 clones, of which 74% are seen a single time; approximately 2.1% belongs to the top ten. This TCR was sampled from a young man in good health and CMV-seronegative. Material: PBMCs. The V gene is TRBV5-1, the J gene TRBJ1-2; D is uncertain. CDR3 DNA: TGCGCCAGCAGCTTGGACTTAAGTAACTATGGCTACCCCTTC. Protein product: CASSLDLSNYGYPF.